This T cell receptor beta chain originates from a study of T-cell reconstitution after alpha-beta-depleted transplantation in children. This clonotype has just a few counts. During its preparation, the TCRbeta library received unique molecular identifiers. TCRdb called the PCR reads again in MiXCR, with one record for every CDR3 protein. This table holds some 300,000 distinct CDR3 sequences, 9% to 12% found once. The sequence derives from a human donor who donated a stem cell graft to a child with acute lymphoblastic leukemia. The source was PBMCs from the stem cell graft donor, collected from the stem cell graft.

CDR3 amino acids: CASSYSRANGELFF. CDR3 nucleotide sequence: TGTGCCAGCAGTTACTCAAGGGCAAACGGGGAGCTGTTTTTT. The rearrangement uses TRBV6-2 or TRBV6-3 and TRBJ2-2; D unresolved. CDR3 length: 14 residues. V lost 0 bases and J lost 7, with 9 bases in between. Germline lookup yields CDR1 MNHEY and CDR2 SVGEGT.